This T cell receptor beta chain was identified in a study of cytomegalovirus exposure and HLA in healthy donors. CDR3 size: 13 residues. The germline CDR1 and CDR2 sequences are SGHTA and FQGTGA. The germline V and J ends were trimmed by 5 bases and 5 bases, with 9 bases remaining between them. With respect to this clone: Additional DNA sequences in this sample encode the identical CDR3.

PCR amplification relied on 60 Vbeta primers (plus 13 Jbeta primers). Only in-frame clones appear in the TCRdb table, and some are missing; sequencing was by immunoSEQ multiplex PCR. The table includes fewer than 150,000 clones, 60% to 80% detected once. This chain uses TRBV7-3 with TRBJ2-2; maybe TRBD1 (6 bases). This clonotype originated in a woman aged 50 to 60 in good health and CMV-seronegative. The sequenced sample was PBMCs. This CDR3 is CASSRGGTGELFF. The CDR3 DNA reads TGTGCCAGCAGCCGAGGGGGTACCGGGGAGCTGTTTTTT.